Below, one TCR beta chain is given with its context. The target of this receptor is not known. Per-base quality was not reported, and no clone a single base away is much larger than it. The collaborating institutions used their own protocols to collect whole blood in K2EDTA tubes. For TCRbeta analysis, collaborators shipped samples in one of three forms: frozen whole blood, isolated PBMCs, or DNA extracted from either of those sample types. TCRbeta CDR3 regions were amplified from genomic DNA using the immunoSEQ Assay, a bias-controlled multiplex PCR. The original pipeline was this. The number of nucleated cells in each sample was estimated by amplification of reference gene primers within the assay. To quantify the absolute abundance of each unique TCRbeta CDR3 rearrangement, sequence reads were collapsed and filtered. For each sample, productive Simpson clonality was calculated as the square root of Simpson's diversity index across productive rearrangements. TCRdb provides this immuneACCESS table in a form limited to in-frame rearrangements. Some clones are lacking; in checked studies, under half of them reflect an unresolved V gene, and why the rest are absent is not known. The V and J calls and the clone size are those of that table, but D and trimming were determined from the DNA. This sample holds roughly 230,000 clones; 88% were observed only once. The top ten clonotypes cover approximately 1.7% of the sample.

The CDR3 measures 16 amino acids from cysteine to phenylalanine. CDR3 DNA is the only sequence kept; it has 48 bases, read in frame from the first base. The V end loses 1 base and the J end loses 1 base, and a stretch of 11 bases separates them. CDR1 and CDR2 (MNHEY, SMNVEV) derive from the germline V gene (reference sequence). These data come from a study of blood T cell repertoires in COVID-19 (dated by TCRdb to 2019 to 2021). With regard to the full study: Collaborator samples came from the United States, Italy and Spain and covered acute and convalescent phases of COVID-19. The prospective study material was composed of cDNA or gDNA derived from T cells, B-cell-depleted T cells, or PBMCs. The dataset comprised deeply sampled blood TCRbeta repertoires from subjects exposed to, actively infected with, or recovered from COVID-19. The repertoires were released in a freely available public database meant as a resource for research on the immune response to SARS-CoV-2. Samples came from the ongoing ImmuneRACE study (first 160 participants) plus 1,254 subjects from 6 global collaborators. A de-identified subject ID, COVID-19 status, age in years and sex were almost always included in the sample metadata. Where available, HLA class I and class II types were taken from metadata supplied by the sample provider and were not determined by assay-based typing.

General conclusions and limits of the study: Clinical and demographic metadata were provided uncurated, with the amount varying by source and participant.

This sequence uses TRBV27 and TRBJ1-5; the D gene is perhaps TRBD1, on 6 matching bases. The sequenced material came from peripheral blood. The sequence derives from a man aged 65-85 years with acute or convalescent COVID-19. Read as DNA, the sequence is TGTGCCAGCAGTTTATGGGGGGGCGGGAGCAATCAGCCCCAGCATTTT. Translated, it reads CASSLWGGGSNQPQHF.